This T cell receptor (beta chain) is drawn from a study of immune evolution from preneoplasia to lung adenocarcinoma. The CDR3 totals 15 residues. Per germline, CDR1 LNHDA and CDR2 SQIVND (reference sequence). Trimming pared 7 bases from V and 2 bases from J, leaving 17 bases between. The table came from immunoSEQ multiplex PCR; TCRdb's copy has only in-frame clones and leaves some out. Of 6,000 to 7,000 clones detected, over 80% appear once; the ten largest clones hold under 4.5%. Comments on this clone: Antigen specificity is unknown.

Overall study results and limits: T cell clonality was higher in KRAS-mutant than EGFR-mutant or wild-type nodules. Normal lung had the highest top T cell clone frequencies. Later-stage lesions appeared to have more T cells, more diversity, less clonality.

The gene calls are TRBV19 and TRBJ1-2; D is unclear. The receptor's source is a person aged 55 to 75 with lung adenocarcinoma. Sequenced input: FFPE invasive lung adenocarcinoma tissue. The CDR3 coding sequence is TGTGCCAGTACCTTAGACGGCCGGGGAAACTATGGCTACACCTTC. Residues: CASTLDGRGNYGYTF. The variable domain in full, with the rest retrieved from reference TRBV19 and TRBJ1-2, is DGGITQSPKYLFRKEGQNVTLSCEQNLNHDAMYWYRQDPGQGLRLIYYSQIVNDFQKGDIAEGYSVSREKKESFPLTVTSAQKNPTAFYLCASTLDGRGNYGYTFGSGTRLTVV.